Given below is one T cell receptor (beta chain) in context. This sample was included in a study of blood T cell repertoires in COVID-19. Whole-study context: Material from acute and convalescent COVID-19 was sourced from the United States, Italy and Spain. T cells, B-cell-depleted T cells, or PBMCs provided the cDNA or gDNA that served as material.

The CDR3 length is 14 residues. CDR1 SGHRS and CDR2 YFSETQ come from the germline V gene. V was shortened by 3 bases and J by 0 bases, with 8 bases between the two germline ends. How the authors handled the data: Reference gene primer amplification yielded estimated nucleated cell counts. Produced via immunoSEQ multiplex PCR; TCRdb's table is partial and in-frame only. V, J and clone size derive from that table, while D and trimming were established from the DNA sequence. The repertoire holds hundreds of thousands of clones, with around nine tenths as singletons. The chain joins TRBV5-1 to TRBJ2-3; possible D gene TRBD2, 5 bases. The receptor's source is a man older than 75 with acute or convalescent COVID-19. Sequencing was done on a sample of peripheral blood. The CDR3 sequence is CASSSRGSTDTQYF. The CDR3 DNA is TGCGCCAGCAGCTCCCGGGGTAGCACAGATACGCAGTATTTT.